This entry describes one T cell receptor (beta chain). V was pared by 4 bases and J by 8 bases, with 29 bases between. Germline V gives CDR1 MGHDK, CDR2 SYGVNS. CDR3 size: 18 residues. The sample originates from a study of blood T cell repertoires in COVID-19. Profiling relied on immunoSEQ multiplex PCR, and the TCRdb table lists in-frame clones only, not all of them. The table lists 30,000 or so clones, about nine tenths of them singletons. The sequenced sample consisted of peripheral blood. The TCR was taken from a human donor with active COVID-19. The donor label of this sample is uncertain. The rearrangement uses TRBV25-1 and TRBJ1-1; TRBD1 is a possible D gene (6 bases). CDR3 coding DNA: TGTGCCAGCAGTGCCGGGACAACCCGACTGGGCCATGTTGGGGAAGCTTTCTTT. Residues: CASSAGTTRLGHVGEAFF.